This record looks at one T cell receptor (beta chain) sequence and its context. Germline V gene lookup returns CDR1 SGHNT and CDR2 YENEEA. CDR3 length: 15 amino acids. With 4 bases clipped from V and 1 base from J, the junction kept 3 bases outside the gene matches. This sample was included in a study of T cell responses to AZD1222 COVID-19 vaccine. TCRdb's table, derived via immunoSEQ multiplex PCR, lists solely in-frame clones and lacks some. This table holds 150,000 to 180,000 clones, 88% found once. The material was peripheral blood, obtained on day 0 of AZD1222 vaccination. The TCR originated in an adult in good health. The chain uses TRBV11-3 and TRBJ2-1; the match to TRBD1 covers 8 bases. CDR3 bases: TGTGCCAGCAGCTCCGGACAGGGATCCTACAATGAGCAGTTCTTC. Translation: CASSSGQGSYNEQFF. The full variable domain, in which reference TRBV11-3 and TRBJ2-1 provide the parts outside the CDR3, is EAGVVQSPRYKIIEKKQPVAFWCNPISGHNTLYWYLQNLGQGPELLIRYENEEAVDDSQLPKDRFSAERLKGVDSTLKIQPAELGDSAVYLCASSSGQGSYNEQFFGPGTRLTVL.